The source of this TCR beta chain is a study of CD8+CD57+ T cells in acquired aplastic anemia. Findings and caveats of the study: Patients and controls shared under 35 CD8+ CDR3 sequences, which appeared highly expressed in patients and within their immunodominant clones. Patients and healthy controls showed no significant CD8+ Simpson's diversity difference.

Genomic DNA was employed as the template in profiling TCR beta VDJ and CDR3. TCRdb independently ran MiXCR on the reads; one entry per CDR3 protein. The table shows about 180,000 distinct CDR3 sequences, with 40% to 55% occurring only once. This clonotype has just a few counts. Its antigen remains unknown. Germline CDR1 is ENHRY and CDR2 is SYGVKD. Trimming took 10 bases from V and 0 from J, leaving 13 bases between them. The CDR3 spans 15 residues. The chain has TRBV10-3 and TRBJ1-6; weak D call: TRBD1 (6 bases). This sequence originates from a human donor in good health. Sequenced input: sorted CD4+, CD8+, or CD8+CD57+ T cells (not recorded which) from PBMCs. CDR3 in DNA: TGTGCCAGCAGGGACAACAGCTCCTATAATTCACCCCTCCACTTT. It is translated as CASRDNSSYNSPLHF.